This T cell receptor (beta chain) is drawn from a study of HIV-infected patients and healthy controls. Germline lookup yields CDR1 DFQATT and CDR2 SNEGSKA (reference sequence). The CDR3 extends over 14 amino acids. V lost 0 bases to trimming and J lost 3 bases, with 11 bases between them. MiXCR, applied by TCRdb to the 5' RACE reads, yields one record per CDR3 protein. The table lists some 70,000 distinct CDR3 sequences, around 21% of them singletons, with more than 1.2% in the top ten. The sample holds many counts of this clonotype. The chain has TRBV20-1 and TRBJ1-1, with unresolved D. This clonotype originated in a human donor in good health. What was sequenced was CD4+ T cells from blood. CDR3 sequence: CSARDSHGYTEAFF. CDR3 DNA sequence: TGCAGTGCTAGAGATTCGCATGGGTACACTGAAGCTTTCTTT.